This T cell receptor (beta chain) was observed in a study of control samples from healthy donors and cancer patients. The germline gives CDR1 LGHDT, CDR2 YNNKEL (reference sequence). The CDR3 sequence is 13 residues long. Trimming took off 1 base at V and 4 bases at J, with 5 bases between the two ends. Assay: immunoSEQ multiplex PCR; the TCRdb copy retains only in-frame clones and omits some. Seen here are around 81,000 clones, just over 90% observed once, and the top ten hold about 1.5%. Worth noting for this clone: The same CDR3 is also encoded by other DNA sequences in this sample.

The material sequenced was blood. The genes are TRBV3-1 (or the pseudogene TRBV3-2) and TRBJ1-3; no reliable D call. The receptor's source is a woman in her twenties or thirties in good health. CDR3 amino acids: CASSQVLGNTIYF. The CDR3 DNA sequence: TGTGCCAGCAGCCAAGTTCTGGGAAACACCATATATTTT.